This TCR beta chain was recovered during a study of cytomegalovirus exposure and HLA in healthy donors. General study points: As a later analysis revealed, the rate of TCR association differed by HLA locus, with DRB1 most and HLA-C fewest.

The primer mix had 60 Vbeta and 13 Jbeta primers. Authors' methods: Approximately 11 million of some 80 million unique TCR beta chains were shared, per a later count. Sequenced by immunoSEQ multiplex PCR; TCRdb stores in-frame clones only, minus some. The DNA gave D and trimming, while V, J and clone size come from that table. The data show about 200,000 clones, 65% to 80% seen once. Of note for this clone: What it recognizes is unknown.

CDR3 size: 14 residues. CDR1 and CDR2 (germline): GTSNPN, SVGIG (reference sequence). V dropped 4 bases and J dropped 7 bases, with 20 bases sitting between them. The genes are TRBV30 and TRBJ2-7; a possible D gene is TRBD2 (6 bases). The receptor was derived from a man between 45 and 60 years old in good health and CMV-seronegative. Sequencing was performed on PBMCs. The CDR3 loop is CAWTQRGRGREQYF. CDR3 nucleotide sequence: TGTGCCTGGACCCAGAGAGGGAGAGGGAGGGAGCAGTACTTC.